These 31 T cell receptor beta chains came from one sample sequenced in a study of cytomegalovirus exposure and HLA in healthy donors. A multiplex PCR was run with 60 Vbeta primers and 13 Jbeta primers. Generated by immunoSEQ multiplex PCR, the TCRdb table keeps only in-frame clones and is missing some. The repertoire holds approximately 79,000 clones, with 60% to 85% as singletons. The sample consisted of PBMCs. The receptors come from a middle-aged man in good health and CMV-seronegative.

The chain links TRBV7-9 to TRBJ2-7; 10 bases align to TRBD2. V dropped 4 bases and J dropped 7; count of bases not matched to a gene: 4. This CDR3 contains 13 residues. Germline assignment: CDR1 SEHNR and CDR2 FQNEAQ (reference sequence). The CDR3 loop is CASSSGLAEEQYF. In nucleotides, the CDR3 is TGTGCCAGCAGCTCTGGACTAGCGGAAGAGCAGTACTTC.

The chain links TRBV28 to TRBJ2-7, with 12 bases fitting TRBD1. From germline, CDR1 is MDHEN and CDR2 SYDVKM. This CDR3 has 15 amino acids. Trimming removed 5 bases from V and 3 bases from J; junction bases left unmatched: 5. The CDR3 protein is CASSTRDRGLYEQYF. CDR3 sequence (DNA): TGTGCCAGCAGTACCCGGGACAGGGGGCTCTACGAGCAGTACTTC. The complete variable domain, with remaining parts taken from reference TRBV28 and TRBJ2-7, reads DVKVTQSSRYLVKRTGEKVFLECVQDMDHENMFWYRQDPGLGLRLIYFSYDVKMKEKGDIPEGYSVSREKKERFSLILESASTNQTSMYLCASSTRDRGLYEQYFGPGTRLTVT.

The chain recombines TRBV6-1 with TRBJ1-1; 10 positions agree with TRBD1. This CDR3 region has 13 residues. Germline CDR1 and CDR2: MNHNS and SASEGT. Germline trimming cut 6 bases from V and 7 bases from J; bases unmatched to any gene: 5. Here the CDR3 DNA reads TGTGCCAGCAGGAGTGGACAGGGGGATGAAGCTTTCTTT. Its translation: CASRSGQGDEAFF.

This sequence joins TRBV28 and TRBJ1-2; a possible D gene is TRBD1 (5 bases). The CDR3 sequence is 13 residues long. From germline, CDR1 is MDHEN and CDR2 SYDVKM. Deletions cut 2 bases from V and 3 bases from J, with 7 bases between. CDR3: CASSLGADYGYTF. CDR3 nucleotides: TGTGCCAGCAGTTTAGGGGCAGACTATGGCTACACCTTC.

This rearrangement joins TRBV4-1 to TRBJ2-5, with 9 bases aligning to TRBD2. Germline V gene sequence: CDR1 MGHRA, CDR2 YSYEKL. This CDR3 spans 13 amino acids. V lost 6 bases, J lost 4 bases, and 3 bases stayed unmatched. This CDR3 reads CASSPSGTETQYF. CDR3 nucleotide sequence: TGCGCCAGCAGTCCTAGCGGGACAGAGACCCAGTACTTC.

The sample holds one count of this clone. The chain couples TRBV7-9 to TRBJ2-7, with 11 bases that match TRBD2. With V trimmed by 8 bases and J by 9 bases, 27 bases remained unmatched. Germline V CDR1 and CDR2: SEHNR, FQNEAQ (reference sequence). This CDR3 is built from 19 residues. Written as DNA, the CDR3 is TGTGCCAGCTCAACGGGAGCTACTAGCGGGAGTACGGGCTCACGCGGGCAGTACTTC. Translating it yields CASSTGATSGSTGSRGQYF.

As DNA, the CDR3 is TGTGCCAGCAGTGCAGGGGAAATGAACACTGAAGCTTTCTTT. It is translated as CASSAGEMNTEAFF. This sequence joins TRBV6-1 and TRBJ1-1, with TRBD1 as a possible D gene (6 bases). V was clipped by 4 bases and J by 0 bases, with 9 bases between them. The CDR3 has 14 amino acids. The germline gives CDR1 MNHNS, CDR2 SASEGT.

This chain links TRBV10-1 with TRBJ2-3, with 11 bases identical to TRBD2. V trimming: 5 bases; J trimming: 3 bases; junction bases outside the gene matches: 4. CDR3 length equals 15 residues. Germline CDR1 WNHNN, CDR2 SYGVQD (reference sequence). CDR3 sequence: CASSSGTSGTDTQYF. The CDR3 coding sequence is TGCGCCAGCAGTTCCGGGACTAGCGGTACAGATACGCAGTATTTT.

This chain joins TRBV7-9 and TRBJ1-1, with 7 positions matching TRBD1. Germline-derived CDR1 and CDR2 are SEHNR and FQNEAQ (reference sequence). There are 17 residues in the CDR3. Trimming at V came to 2 bases and at J to 1 base, leaving 10 bases not matched to a gene. The CDR3 sequence is CASSLLVTGATNTEAFF. In DNA, the CDR3 is TGTGCCAGCAGCTTATTGGTAACAGGGGCTACGAACACTGAAGCTTTCTTT.

The V call is TRBV5-6, the J call TRBJ2-7; D is possibly TRBD2 (6 bases). The V end lost 3 bases, the J end lost 2 bases, and 15 bases lay between the germline ends. This CDR3 is built from 15 residues. Germline lookup yields CDR1 SGHDT and CDR2 YYEEEE. CDR3 nucleotides: TGTGCCAGCAGCTCAAACTTACTAGCAGCCTACGAGCAGTACTTC. It translates to CASSSNLLAAYEQYF.

V and J are TRBV5-4 and TRBJ1-2; possible D gene TRBD1, 5 bases. Germline V gene sequence: CDR1 SGHNT, CDR2 YYREEE (reference sequence). There are 15 residues in the CDR3. Trimming stripped 0 bases from V and 1 base from J, with 10 bases between. This chain's CDR3 is CASSLGQQGNYGYTF. DNA of the CDR3: TGTGCCAGCAGCTTGGGACAGCAGGGTAACTATGGCTACACCTTC.

The chain links TRBV18 to TRBJ1-4; D perhaps matches TRBD1 (5 bases). The CDR3 is 15 residues long. Germline lookup yields CDR1 KGHSH and CDR2 LQKENI. V lost 5 bases, J lost 4 bases, and 14 bases lay in between. CDR3 sequence (DNA): TGTGCCAGCTCAGACTTAGGGGCTGGTAATGAAAAACTGTTTTTT. Translated: CASSDLGAGNEKLFF.

The V gene is TRBV6-6, the J gene TRBJ2-5; no definite D call. V lost 5 bases and J 3 bases, leaving 4 bases between the germline ends. The CDR3 runs to 11 residues. CDR1 MNHNY and CDR2 SVGAGI come from the germline V gene (reference sequence). The CDR3 DNA sequence: TGTGCCAGCAGTGGAGAAGAGACCCAGTACTTC. It is translated as CASSGEETQYF.

The chain employs TRBV29-1 and TRBJ1-2; no reliable D call. The CDR3 contains 13 residues. V was trimmed by 1 base and J by 3 bases, leaving 9 bases between them. CDR1 is SQVTM and CDR2 is ANQGSEA in the germline V gene. CDR3 bases: TGCAGCGTTGAAGGGCCAGGATACTATGGCTACACCTTC. Translating it yields CSVEGPGYYGYTF. Variable domain in full (rest from reference TRBV29-1 and TRBJ1-2): SAVISQKPSRDICQRGTSLTIQCQVDSQVTMMFWYRQQPGQSLTLIATANQGSEATYESGFVIDKFPISRPNLTFSTLTVSNMSPEDSSIYLCSVEGPGYYGYTFGSGTRLTVV.

V usage is TRBV10-3 and J usage is TRBJ1-1; 10 positions match TRBD1. V shed 4 bases and J 5 bases; nucleotides not matched to a gene: 4. Germline V CDR1 and CDR2: ENHRY, SYGVKD. This CDR3 has 14 amino acids. CDR3 bases: TGTGCCATCAGTGGCGGGACAGGGGAGACTGAAGCTTTCTTT. As protein: CAISGGTGETEAFF.

The chain combines TRBV4-2 with TRBJ2-5; 7 positions match TRBD2. The CDR3 covers 16 residues. Germline CDR1 reads LGHNA; CDR2 reads YNFKEQ. The junction had 9 bases not matched to a gene; V was cut back by 1 base and J by 4 bases. CDR3 nucleotide sequence: TGTGCCAGCAGCCAAGTTCTGTCGGGAGGAGGAGAGACCCAGTACTTC. It codes for CASSQVLSGGGETQYF.

V usage is TRBV6-4 and J usage is TRBJ2-1; 13 nucleotides line up with TRBD2. V gave up 6 bases and J gave up 4 bases; unmatched junction bases: 3. The CDR3 runs 15 residues. The germline V gene encodes CDR1 MRHNA and CDR2 SNTAGT. The CDR3 DNA follows: TGTGCCAGCAGCGGACTAGCGGGAGCTTACAATGAGCAGTTCTTC. It codes for CASSGLAGAYNEQFF.

This clone was counted a single time. The rearrangement links TRBV18 to TRBJ2-6; weak D call: TRBD1 (5 bases). This CDR3 has 18 residues. V lost 1 base to trimming and J lost 1 base, with 14 bases between them. Germline V lookup: CDR1 KGHSH, CDR2 LQKENI. As DNA, the CDR3 is TGTGCCAGCTCACCACGAAGGGGCCACCTATCTGGGGCCAACGTCCTGACTTTC. Protein: CASSPRRGHLSGANVLTF.

The rearrangement joins TRBV7-9 to TRBJ2-2, with 9 bases aligning to TRBD1. V shed 1 base, J shed 5 bases, and the junction held 5 bases outside the gene matches. This CDR3 is 16 amino acids long. Germline V lookup: CDR1 SEHNR, CDR2 FQNEAQ (reference sequence). In nucleotides, the CDR3 is TGTGCCAGCAGCTTAGGCACAGGGGGCTTTACCGGGGAGCTGTTTTTT. Its translation: CASSLGTGGFTGELFF.

This clone was seen just once. The chain couples TRBV18 to TRBJ2-1; 9 bases are shared with TRBD2. V lost 0 bases to trimming and J lost 3 bases; unmatched junction nucleotides: 3. The CDR3 length is 16 residues. The germline CDR1 and CDR2 sequences are KGHSH and LQKENI. CDR3 region: CASSPPSSGSYNEQFF. In nucleotides, the CDR3 is TGTGCCAGCTCACCACCCAGTAGCGGGAGCTACAATGAGCAGTTCTTC. The variable domain in full, completed from reference TRBV18 and TRBJ2-1, reads NAGVMQNPRHLVRRRGQEARLRCSPMKGHSHVYWYRQLPEEGLKFMVYLQKENIIDESGMPKERFSAEFPKEGPSILRIQQVVRGDSAAYFCASSPPSSGSYNEQFFGPGTRLTVL.

The gene calls are TRBV25-1 and TRBJ2-1; no clear D gene. CDR1 and CDR2 from the germline V gene are MGHDK and SYGVNS. The V end was cut by 5 bases, the J end by 10 bases, with 15 bases between. This CDR3 has 13 residues. The CDR3 DNA reads as TGTGCCAGCAGTTCCCACCGTAGCCCCGAGCAGTTCTTC. The encoded protein is CASSSHRSPEQFF.

This chain uses TRBV28 with TRBJ1-4; TRBD1 matches at 7 bases. Germline V gene sequence: CDR1 MDHEN, CDR2 SYDVKM. With 1 base clipped from V and 13 bases from J, the junction kept 12 bases outside the gene matches. CDR3 length: 15 amino acids. CDR3 amino acids: CASSLSDRVGGRLFF. The CDR3 DNA follows: TGTGCCAGCAGTTTATCCGACAGGGTTGGCGGTCGACTGTTTTTT.

This rearrangement joins TRBV28 to TRBJ2-5; possibly TRBD2 for D (6 bases). The J call is uncertain, as TRBJ2-7 better fits the DNA end. Germline V gene sequence: CDR1 MDHEN, CDR2 SYDVKM. This CDR3 is 13 amino acids long. This chain's CDR3 is CASSNSGPYEQYF. DNA of the CDR3: TGTGCCAGCAGCAATAGCGGTCCCTACGAGCAGTACTTC.

This rearrangement joins TRBV28 to TRBJ1-1; the D gene is possibly TRBD1 (5 bases). The germline gives CDR1 MDHEN, CDR2 SYDVKM. The CDR3 covers 14 residues. V gave up 6 bases and J gave up 1 base, with 12 bases separating them. The CDR3 nucleotides read TGTGCCAGCAGGGCGGGACCGTCGAACACTGAAGCTTTCTTT. Translated: CASRAGPSNTEAFF.

The CDR3 DNA reads TGTGCCAGCAGCTTAGGTCGCGGCCCAGCCTACGAGCAGTACTTC. Translation gives CASSLGRGPAYEQYF. V and J are TRBV7-2 and TRBJ2-7; D gene unclear. The CDR3 spans 15 residues. V was clipped by 1 base and J by 2 bases, with 12 bases between them. The germline V gene encodes CDR1 SGHTA and CDR2 FQGNSA.

The J gene is TRBJ1-2, the V gene TRBV25-1; 7 positions agree with TRBD1. This CDR3 is 14 amino acids long. Germline loops: CDR1 MGHDK, CDR2 SYGVNS. V lost 5 bases to trimming and J lost 5 bases; unmatched junction nucleotides: 8. Written as DNA, the CDR3 is TGTGCCAGCAGTCTCCCCGGGACAGATTATGGCTACACCTTC. It is translated as CASSLPGTDYGYTF.

With regard to this clone: At one of its ends the junction is not consistent with the germline gene, which may arise from a read error. V usage is TRBV7-9 and J usage is TRBJ2-7, with D perhaps matching TRBD2 (5 bases). The CDR3 is made up of 16 amino acids. Per germline, CDR1 SEHNR and CDR2 FQNEAQ (reference sequence). CDR3 amino acids: CASSLGGRGTLYERYF. The CDR3, as DNA: TGTGCCAGCAGCTTAGGAGGTCGGGGAACCCTCTACGAGCGGTACTTC.

The V call is TRBV27, the J call TRBJ2-7; 9 positions match TRBD2. The V gene end was trimmed by 3 bases and the J gene end by 1 base; junction bases not matched to a gene: 4. The CDR3 consists of 15 residues. Germline lookup yields CDR1 MNHEY and CDR2 SMNVEV (reference sequence). CDR3 residues: CASSFRLAASYEQYF. The CDR3 nucleotides are TGTGCCAGCAGTTTCCGACTAGCGGCTTCCTACGAGCAGTACTTC.

This sequence joins TRBV6-5 and TRBJ2-3, with D tentatively TRBD1 (5 bases). The V and J ends lost 2 bases and 3 bases respectively, with 9 bases between them. The CDR3 is 14 amino acids. CDR1 is MNHEY, CDR2 SVGAGI, per germline. CDR3 DNA: TGTGCCAGCAGTTACACCCGACAGACAGATACGCAGTATTTT. Translating it yields CASSYTRQTDTQYF.

This clone was counted a few times. The chain joins TRBV2 to TRBJ2-7; 7 positions agree with TRBD2. Per germline, CDR1 SNHLY and CDR2 FYNNEI. The CDR3 runs to 14 residues. V was clipped by 6 bases and J by 0 bases; unmatched bases: 5. The CDR3 nucleotides read TGTGCCAGCAGCCTACTAGCGATCTCCTACGAGCAGTACTTC. This codes for CASSLLAISYEQYF.

This clone was found once. This chain links TRBV29-1 with TRBJ1-5, with D possibly being TRBD1 (6 bases). CDR1 and CDR2 from the germline V gene are SQVTM and ANQGSEA. The ends were cut back, 4 bases at V and 0 bases at J, with 16 bases in the middle. This CDR3 is 16 amino acids long. CDR3 in amino acids: CSVALGGSDSNQPQHF. The CDR3 DNA sequence: TGCAGCGTTGCTTTAGGGGGATCCGATAGCAATCAGCCCCAGCATTTT.